The 29 T cell receptor beta chains listed next were all sequenced from one sample in a study of cytomegalovirus exposure and HLA in healthy donors. PCR was performed using 60 Vbeta and 13 Jbeta primers. The table came from immunoSEQ multiplex PCR; TCRdb's copy has only in-frame clones and leaves some out. The sample contains more than 110,000 clones, around 86% of which appear only once. The sample taken for sequencing was PBMCs. Receptors were obtained from a female donor in good health and CMV-seronegative.

V is TRBV29-1 and J is TRBJ2-3; D gene ambiguous. The length of the CDR3 is 16 residues. V lost 2 bases to trimming and J lost 0 bases, with 15 bases between them. Germline assignment: CDR1 SQVTM and CDR2 ANQGSEA. The DNA of the CDR3 is TGCAGCGTTGAATGGAATCCAGGAAGCAGCACAGATACGCAGTATTTT. It specifies CSVEWNPGSSTDTQYF.

The chain has TRBV7-9 and TRBJ1-1, with a weak D call TRBD1 (5 bases). Germline CDR1 SEHNR, CDR2 FQNEAQ (reference sequence). The length of the CDR3 is 15 residues. Trimming removed 1 base from V and 4 bases from J, with 13 bases in between. The CDR3 loop reads CASSLGGGLGTEAFF. CDR3 nucleotide sequence: TGTGCCAGCAGCTTAGGGGGGGGATTGGGCACTGAAGCTTTCTTT.

The chain recombines TRBV5-6 with TRBJ2-7, with 7 bases lining up with TRBD1. Trimming removed 2 bases from V and 2 bases from J; junction bases left unmatched: 7. CDR3 size: 15 residues. Germline-derived CDR1 and CDR2 are SGHDT and YYEEEE. CDR3 nucleotides: TGTGCCAGCAGCTTAGACAGGGATAGTCCCTACGAGCAGTACTTC. This encodes CASSLDRDSPYEQYF.

The chain links TRBV2 to TRBJ2-6; tentatively, D is TRBD1 (7 bases). The CDR3 contains 15 residues. Germline V gives CDR1 SNHLY, CDR2 FYNNEI. Trimming took 6 bases from V and 2 from J, leaving 11 bases between them. In nucleotides, the CDR3 is TGTGCCAGCAGAGGAGGGACAGCTGGGGCCAACGTCCTGACTTTC. It is translated as CASRGGTAGANVLTF.

The rearrangement links TRBV5-1 to TRBJ2-3; weak D call: TRBD1 (6 bases). Germline CDR1 is SGHRS and CDR2 is YFSETQ. V lost 0 bases and J 2 bases, leaving 10 bases between the germline ends. This CDR3 is built from 15 residues. The CDR3: CASSLGTGITDTQYF. DNA of the CDR3: TGCGCCAGCAGCTTGGGTACAGGGATCACAGATACGCAGTATTTT. The variable domain in full, completed from reference TRBV5-1 and TRBJ2-3, reads KAGVTQTPRYLIKTRGQQVTLSCSPISGHRSVSWYQQTPGQGLQFLFEYFSETQRNKGNFPGRFSGRQFSNSRSEMNVSTLELGDSALYLCASSLGTGITDTQYFGPGTRLTVL.

The chain joins TRBV7-3 to TRBJ1-1, with D perhaps matching TRBD1 (5 bases). Deletions cut 5 bases from V and 1 base from J, with 11 bases between. This CDR3 comprises 14 residues. Germline assignment: CDR1 SGHTA and CDR2 FQGTGA. The CDR3 loop is CASSAGRSNTEAFF. The CDR3, as DNA: TGTGCCAGCAGCGCGGGACGGTCGAACACTGAAGCTTTCTTT.

CDR3 coding DNA: TGTGCCAGCAGCCCTCTAGCGGGAGGGCCGCATGAGCAGTTCTTC. Amino acid sequence: CASSPLAGGPHEQFF. The V and J genes are TRBV7-2 and TRBJ2-1; 12 nucleotides agree with TRBD2. Germline CDR1 and CDR2: SGHTA and FQGNSA. J lost 8 bases, V lost 5 bases, and 7 bases had no gene match. The CDR3 has 15 residues. Together with reference TRBV7-2 and TRBJ2-1, the CDR3 gives the full variable domain: GAGVSQSPSNKVTEKGKDVELRCDPISGHTALYWYRQSLGQGLEFLIYFQGNSAPDKSGLPSDRFSAERTGGSVSTLTIQRTQQEDSAVYLCASSPLAGGPHEQFFGPGTRLTVL.

The chain joins TRBV4-2 to TRBJ2-2; TRBD2 aligns across 9 bases. CDR3 length: 16 amino acids. Germline CDR1 reads LGHNA; CDR2 reads YNFKEQ. V shed 4 bases and J 4 bases; nucleotides not matched to a gene: 7. The DNA for the CDR3 is TGTGCCAGCAGCCGGGAGCGGGAGGTCCTCACCGGGGAGCTGTTTTTT. Residues: CASSREREVLTGELFF.

The chain joins TRBV5-1 to TRBJ1-2; 9 positions match TRBD1. The CDR3 spans 17 residues. Trimming removed 0 bases from V and 3 bases from J; junction bases left unmatched: 9. Germline V gene sequence: CDR1 SGHRS, CDR2 YFSETQ. Here the CDR3 DNA reads TGCGCCAGCAGCTTGGGGGACAGGGAGGTCTCCGACTATGGCTACACCTTC. This sequence encodes CASSLGDREVSDYGYTF.

This chain uses TRBV6-5 with TRBJ2-7, with TRBD2 matching over 7 bases. V lost 2 bases to trimming and J lost 6 bases; unmatched junction nucleotides: 4. The CDR3 is made up of 13 amino acids. Germline loops: CDR1 MNHEY, CDR2 SVGAGI. The CDR3 sequence is CASSYLTSVEQYF. For the CDR3, the DNA is TGTGCCAGCAGTTACCTTACTAGCGTCGAGCAGTACTTC.

This chain uses TRBV20-1 with TRBJ2-1, with D uncertain. The germline V gene has CDR1 DFQATT and CDR2 SNEGSKA (reference sequence). The CDR3 totals 11 residues. V was shortened by 6 bases and J by 6 bases, with 9 bases between the two germline ends. The CDR3 here is CSARSSNEQFF. CDR3 nucleotide sequence: TGCAGTGCCCGCAGTTCCAATGAGCAGTTCTTC.

The rearrangement uses TRBV5-1 and TRBJ2-7, with 7 positions matching TRBD1. V shed 5 bases and J 6 bases; nucleotides not matched to a gene: 17. Germline assignment: CDR1 SGHRS and CDR2 YFSETQ. The CDR3 totals 16 residues. Written as DNA, the CDR3 is TGCGCCAGCAGGAAAGACCCCGGGACAGCCGTTCGCGAGCAGTACTTC. As protein: CASRKDPGTAVREQYF.

This sequence joins TRBV27 and TRBJ2-2, with TRBD1 matching over 7 bases. The CDR3 is 15 amino acids. Looked up from germline, CDR1 is MNHEY and CDR2 is SMNVEV (reference sequence). The V and J ends lost 4 bases and 4 bases, in that order; junction bases with no gene match: 6. CDR3 protein: CASSSNRGFTGELFF. The CDR3 nucleotides read TGTGCCAGCAGTTCGAACAGGGGTTTCACCGGGGAGCTGTTTTTT.

This clone has only a few counts. CDR3 in amino acids: CASSLQEGEQYF. The CDR3, as DNA: TGTGCCAGCAGCTTACAAGAGGGCGAGCAGTACTTC. The gene calls are TRBV7-8 and TRBJ2-7; tentative D call: TRBD2 (5 bases). Trimming removed 2 bases at V and 6 bases at J, with 8 bases between. In germline, CDR1 is SGHVS, CDR2 FQNEAQ. The length of the CDR3 is 12 residues. Full variable domain (missing parts from reference TRBV7-8 and TRBJ2-7): GAGVSQSPRYKVAKRGQDVALRCDPISGHVSLFWYQQALGQGPEFLTYFQNEAQLDKSGLPSDRFFAERPEGSVSTLKIQRTQQEDSAVYLCASSLQEGEQYFGPGTRLTVT.

V usage is TRBV28 and J usage is TRBJ2-1, with a tentative D call TRBD2 (6 bases). Germline CDR1 reads MDHEN; CDR2 reads SYDVKM. Trimming removed 7 bases at V and 4 bases at J, with 20 bases between. The CDR3 length is 16 residues. The CDR3 here is CASNMGTGDYYNEQFF. CDR3 DNA sequence: TGTGCCAGCAACATGGGGACGGGAGATTATTACAATGAGCAGTTCTTC.

The chain uses TRBV9 and TRBJ1-2, with a tentative D call TRBD1 (6 bases). The CDR3 has 13 residues. The germline CDR1 and CDR2 sequences are SGDLS and YYNGEE. The V and J ends lost 4 bases and 12 bases respectively, with 19 bases between them. DNA for the CDR3: TGTGCCAGCAGCTTAACAGGACAGACGGGGCACACCTTC. This gives the protein CASSLTGQTGHTF.

In its sample, this clone was seen a few times. The rearrangement uses TRBV28 and TRBJ1-1; 7 bases line up with TRBD1. V was pared by 5 bases and J by 4 bases, with 10 bases of the junction left unmatched. The CDR3 runs 15 residues. CDR1 is MDHEN and CDR2 is SYDVKM in the germline V gene. CDR3 in amino acids: CASSHLTGASTEAFF. CDR3 bases: TGTGCCAGCAGTCACCTCACAGGGGCCAGCACTGAAGCTTTCTTT.

The chain carries TRBV27 and TRBJ2-2; tentatively, D is TRBD1 (6 bases). Germline-derived CDR1 and CDR2 are MNHEY and SMNVEV (reference sequence). The CDR3 is made up of 14 amino acids. V gave up 6 bases and J gave up 3 bases, with 11 bases separating them. The CDR3 DNA is TGTGCCAGCAGGCTTGGACAGTACACCGGGGAGCTGTTTTTT. Its protein product is CASRLGQYTGELFF.

J is TRBJ1-2 and V is TRBV7-9, with D perhaps TRBD1 (6 bases). The CDR3 length is 15 residues. The germline V gene has CDR1 SEHNR and CDR2 FQNEAQ (reference sequence). Trimming pared 6 bases from V and 0 bases from J, leaving 14 bases between. The DNA for the CDR3 is TGTGCCAGCAGATCTCAGGGGAAAGCTAACTATGGCTACACCTTC. Translation: CASRSQGKANYGYTF.

V and J are TRBV27 and TRBJ2-3; D is uncertain. V was clipped by 6 bases and J by 0 bases, with 4 bases between them. The CDR3 is 12 amino acids. The germline CDR1 and CDR2 sequences are MNHEY and SMNVEV (reference sequence). The CDR3 region has the DNA TGTGCCAGCAGACAGAGCACAGATACGCAGTATTTT. Protein product: CASRQSTDTQYF.

The gene calls are TRBV30 and TRBJ1-3; unclear D gene. Germline V lookup: CDR1 GTSNPN, CDR2 SVGIG (reference sequence). The CDR3 is made up of 12 amino acids. V lost 3 bases and J lost 8, with 11 bases in between. In DNA form, the CDR3 reads TGTGCCTGGAGCGACAAACTGGACACCATATATTTT. Its protein product is CAWSDKLDTIYF. The entire variable domain, with the rest obtained from reference TRBV30 and TRBJ1-3, is as follows: SQTIHQWPATLVQPVGSPLSLECTVEGTSNPNLYWYRQAAGRGLQLLFYSVGIGQISSEVPQNLSASRPQDRQFILSSKKLLLSDSGFYLCAWSDKLDTIYFGEGSWLTVV.

The chain has TRBV6-5 and TRBJ1-2; 9 bases map to TRBD1. The CDR3 extends over 15 amino acids. Trimming removed 5 bases from V and 6 bases from J; junction bases left unmatched: 10. In germline, CDR1 is MNHEY, CDR2 SVGAGI. The CDR3 region has the DNA TGTGCCAGCAGTGGCCGACAGGGGGGCCAGCATGGCTACACCTTC. Translated, it gives CASSGRQGGQHGYTF.

CDR3 protein: CASKAGGPFYEQYF. Here the CDR3 DNA reads TGTGCCAGCAAAGCGGGAGGGCCCTTCTACGAGCAGTACTTC. V is TRBV25-1 and J is TRBJ2-5, with 10 bases aligning to TRBD2. The tail of the sequence fits TRBJ2-7 better, so the J call may be wrong. The CDR3 extends over 14 amino acids. Per the germline V gene, CDR1 is MGHDK and CDR2 is SYGVNS.

The CDR3 protein is CAWADGAGAHEQYF. CDR3 DNA: TGTGCCTGGGCCGACGGGGCAGGGGCCCACGAGCAGTACTTC. V is TRBV30 and J is TRBJ2-7, with D perhaps TRBD1 (6 bases). V lost 5 bases to trimming and J lost 5 bases, with 19 bases between them. The CDR3 runs to 14 residues. Germline CDR1 GTSNPN, CDR2 SVGIG (reference sequence).

The chain employs TRBV11-1 and TRBJ2-1; 12 nucleotides line up with TRBD1. Trimming cost V 1 base and J 8 bases; bases outside gene matches: 9. The length of the CDR3 is 17 residues. Germline V gene lookup returns CDR1 SGHAT and CDR2 FQDESV (reference sequence). DNA for the CDR3: TGTGCCAGCAGCTTAGTACAGGGACAGGGGGCCTTGCATGAGCAGTTCTTC. Translated, it gives CASSLVQGQGALHEQFF.

This chain uses TRBV19 with TRBJ1-2; no firm D call. V lost 4 bases and J 5 bases, leaving 8 bases between the germline ends. The germline V gene has CDR1 LNHDA and CDR2 SQIVND (reference sequence). This CDR3 is 12 amino acids long. In DNA form, the CDR3 reads TGTGCCAGTAGTAGAAGAGAGTATGGCTACACCTTC. Its translation is CASSRREYGYTF.

The CDR3 loop reads CASRTGGGGYTF. The CDR3 DNA sequence: TGTGCCAGCAGGACAGGGGGCGGGGGCTACACCTTC. The chain has TRBV6-5 and TRBJ1-2, with 10 nucleotides matching TRBD1. Germline CDR1 is MNHEY and CDR2 is SVGAGI. This CDR3 spans 12 amino acids. Trimming at V came to 6 bases and at J to 8 bases, leaving 3 bases not matched to a gene.

The gene calls are TRBV21-1 and TRBJ2-7; the D call of TRBD2 is as the table states it, not checked on the DNA. TRBV21-1 is noted as a pseudogene. The CDR3 consists of 15 residues. The CDR3 loop is CASSSRAGGESEQYF. CDR3 bases: TGTGCCAGCAGCTCTCGAGCGGGAGGGGAAAGCGAGCAGTACTTC.

The chain combines TRBV6-1 with TRBJ1-1; 10 nucleotides agree with TRBD1. From germline, CDR1 is MNHNS and CDR2 SASEGT. Trimming cost V 3 bases and J 2 bases; bases outside gene matches: 6. This CDR3 contains 16 residues. CDR3 bases: TGTGCCAGCAGTGAGCGGGGGGACAGGGGAAACACTGAAGCTTTCTTT. Its translation: CASSERGDRGNTEAFF.